A single sample gave rise to the 18 T cell receptor beta chains below, sequenced in a study of blood T cell repertoires in COVID-19. Produced via immunoSEQ multiplex PCR; TCRdb's table is partial and in-frame only. This sample has about 160,000 clones, with roughly 90% found just once. Material for sequencing was peripheral blood. The receptor source for this set is a man aged 60 to 69 with acute or convalescent COVID-19.

The CDR3 DNA sequence: TGTGCCAGCAGCTTGGGGGCTCTCATGAACACTGAAGCTTTCTTT. Translating it yields CASSLGALMNTEAFF. V is TRBV5-6 and J is TRBJ1-1, with unresolved D. Per germline, CDR1 SGHDT and CDR2 YYEEEE. CDR3 length: 15 amino acids. The V and J ends lost 0 bases and 0 bases respectively, with 9 bases between them.

The V gene is TRBV2, the J gene TRBJ2-7; 8 positions agree with TRBD1. Germline lookup yields CDR1 SNHLY and CDR2 FYNNEI. The CDR3 spans 16 residues. The junction had 13 bases not matched to a gene; V was cut back by 5 bases and J by 4 bases. This CDR3 reads CASSRDRDRQTYEQYF. CDR3 bases: TGTGCCAGCAGTCGAGACCGGGACAGGCAGACGTACGAGCAGTACTTC.

This rearrangement joins TRBV7-9 to TRBJ2-7, with 9 bases fitting TRBD1. Germline CDR1 reads SEHNR; CDR2 reads FQNEAQ (reference sequence). The CDR3 is made up of 14 amino acids. Trimming took 6 bases from V and 6 from J; bases not matched to a gene: 9. The chain's CDR3 is CASRTSGTGSEQYF. DNA of the CDR3: TGTGCCAGCAGAACATCCGGGACAGGGAGCGAGCAGTACTTC.

The chain links TRBV2 to TRBJ1-6, with TRBD1 matching 12 bases. Germline CDR1 SNHLY, CDR2 FYNNEI. This CDR3 spans 15 amino acids. Trimming removed 6 bases from V and 7 bases from J; junction bases left unmatched: 4. The CDR3: CASRGTGGTNSPLHF. CDR3 in DNA: TGTGCCAGCAGGGGGACAGGGGGCACGAATTCACCCCTCCACTTT.

This chain connects TRBV7-8 to TRBJ1-1; 9 bases map to TRBD1. V was clipped by 5 bases and J by 1 base; unmatched bases: 5. Germline CDR1 reads SGHVS; CDR2 reads FQNEAQ. The CDR3 sequence is 15 residues long. CDR3 protein: CASSPRTGANTEAFF. CDR3 bases: TGTGCCAGCAGCCCCCGGACAGGGGCGAACACTGAAGCTTTCTTT.

The rearrangement links TRBV5-1 to TRBJ1-3, with TRBD1 identical over 7 bases. Germline assignment: CDR1 SGHRS and CDR2 YFSETQ. This CDR3 has 16 amino acids. After removal of 3 bases from V and 0 bases from J, the junction contained 6 bases not matched to a gene. The CDR3 here is CASSSKGQLSGNTIYF. CDR3 nucleotide sequence: TGCGCCAGCAGCTCTAAGGGACAGCTCTCTGGAAACACCATATATTTT.

The chain combines TRBV7-9 with TRBJ1-1; D gene uncertain. The CDR3 has 15 amino acids. V was trimmed by 1 base and J by 4 bases, leaving 13 bases between them. Germline V gene lookup returns CDR1 SEHNR and CDR2 FQNEAQ (reference sequence). The CDR3 spells CASSLERRGSTEAFF. In DNA, the CDR3 is TGTGCCAGCAGCTTAGAAAGGCGGGGATCCACTGAAGCTTTCTTT.

This chain links TRBV5-1 with TRBJ2-5, with 14 bases that match TRBD2. CDR1 and CDR2 from the germline V gene are SGHRS and YFSETQ. The CDR3 contains 17 residues. J gave up 0 bases and V 3 bases, and 4 bases lay outside the gene matches. For the CDR3, the DNA is TGCGCCAGCAGCTCGGGGACTAGCGGGGGATACCAAGAGACCCAGTACTTC. Its protein is CASSSGTSGGYQETQYF.

Here the CDR3 DNA reads TGTGCCAGTATCAACACGGCGGAGTATAGCAATCAGCCCCAGCATTTT. Its translation is CASINTAEYSNQPQHF. V is TRBV19 and J is TRBJ1-5; D remains unclear. Germline V gene data show CDR1 as LNHDA and CDR2 as SQIVND (reference sequence). Trimming shortened V by 7 bases and J by 0 bases, and 16 bases separated the two germline ends. The CDR3 length is 16 residues.

Written as DNA, the CDR3 is TGTGCCAGTAGTATAGAGGGAGACTATCAGCCCCAGCATTTT. This translates into CASSIEGDYQPQHF. The chain uses TRBV19 and TRBJ1-5; D not certain. Trimming removed 0 bases from V and 5 bases from J, with 8 bases in between. Germline-derived CDR1 and CDR2 are LNHDA and SQIVND (reference sequence). The CDR3 sequence is 14 residues long.

This chain uses TRBV21-1 with TRBJ2-5; the tabulated D call, TRBD1, remains unverified against the DNA. TRBV21-1 represents a pseudogene. The CDR3 length is 17 residues. The CDR3 nucleotides are TGTGCCAGCAGCAAAGGGAAGGGGCTTAACCCCCAAGAGACCCAGTACTTC. Its protein is CASSKGKGLNPQETQYF.

This clone was seen a single time. The chain uses TRBV19 and TRBJ1-1; 7 bases fit TRBD1. The J segment lost 1 base and the V segment lost 6 bases, leaving 11 bases of the junction unmatched. The germline CDR1 and CDR2 sequences are LNHDA and SQIVND (reference sequence). The CDR3 covers 16 residues. CDR3 protein: CASRAGGHPPNTEAFF. Here the CDR3 DNA reads TGTGCCAGTAGAGCAGGGGGACACCCCCCGAACACTGAAGCTTTCTTT.

The chain employs TRBV12-3 or TRBV12-4 and TRBJ1-6, with a weak D call TRBD1 (6 bases). Trimming shortened V by 3 bases and J by 9 bases, and 9 bases separated the two germline ends. This CDR3 region has 13 residues. The CDR3 spells CASSLTGVSPLHF. The CDR3 coding sequence is TGTGCCAGCAGTTTGACAGGCGTTTCACCCCTCCACTTT.

In this sample, this clone turned up many times. The chain links TRBV24-1 to TRBJ1-2, with D maybe TRBD1 (5 bases). Trimming pared 3 bases from V and 4 bases from J, leaving 14 bases between. The CDR3 consists of 15 residues. Germline V CDR1 and CDR2: KGHDR, SFDVKD. CDR3 loop: CATSDGAEATYGYTF. DNA for the CDR3: TGTGCCACCAGTGATGGGGCGGAAGCTACCTATGGCTACACCTTC.

V is TRBV9 and J is TRBJ1-6, with 10 bases matching TRBD1. The trim removed 4 bases at V and 10 bases at J, leaving 11 bases unmatched. The CDR3 totals 16 residues. Germline V gene lookup returns CDR1 SGDLS and CDR2 YYNGEE. CDR3 region: CASSLRGDRGLSPLHF. The CDR3 coding sequence is TGTGCCAGCAGCCTAAGAGGAGACAGGGGGCTATCACCCCTCCACTTT.

CDR3 coding DNA: TGTGCCAGCAGCTGGCGGGACAGATTGAACACTGAAGCTTTCTTT. As protein: CASSWRDRLNTEAFF. The chain links TRBV7-2 to TRBJ1-1; 7 bases map to TRBD1. V trimming: 4 bases; J trimming: 0 bases; junction bases outside the gene matches: 5. CDR1 is SGHTA, CDR2 FQGNSA, per germline. This CDR3 comprises 15 residues.

V usage is TRBV4-1 and J usage is TRBJ2-7, with D perhaps TRBD1 (6 bases). Germline CDR1 and CDR2: MGHRA and YSYEKL. V gave up 0 bases and J gave up 1 base, with 7 bases separating them. The CDR3 contains 14 residues. CDR3 DNA: TGCGCCAGCAGCCAAGAGGGACATTCCTACGAGCAGTACTTC. Its protein product is CASSQEGHSYEQYF.

The chain joins TRBV29-1 to TRBJ1-2; 12 bases match TRBD1. V was clipped by 3 bases and J by 4 bases; unmatched bases: 3. CDR1 is SQVTM, CDR2 ANQGSEA, per germline. The CDR3 is 14 residues long. DNA of the CDR3: TGCAGCGTTGATGGGACAGGGGGCGGCTATGGCTACACCTTC. Protein: CSVDGTGGGYGYTF.